This T cell receptor (beta chain) was identified during a study of T cells in Graves' hyperthyroidism and ophthalmopathy. General observations from the study: Blood also contained most expanded thyroid clonotypes above 0.001.

Amplification yielded TCR beta CDR3 regions, with RNA transcripts as the source. First-round RT-PCR with HTBI primers amplified the TCR CDR3 region. TCRdb used MiXCR to reprocess the multiplex PCR reads, holding one entry per CDR3 protein. The repertoire has hundreds of thousands of distinct CDR3 sequences, approximately 16% of them found once; the top ten carry around 3.5%. Pregnant or lactating patients were excluded, as were those with uncontrolled infection or other autoimmune disease. This sample holds PBMCs from roughly 10 ml fresh peripheral blood. There are a few counts of this clonotype. Its antigen remains unknown. The TCR was taken from a woman aged 35 to 49 with Graves' ophthalmopathy. Sequencing input: blood.

CDR3 residues: CASSAQGSNYEQYF. Written as DNA, the CDR3 is TGTGCCAGCAGTGCCCAGGGGTCCAACTACGAGCAGTACTTC. This chain uses TRBV6-2 or TRBV6-3 with TRBJ2-7; TRBD1 might be the D (6 bases). This CDR3 has 14 amino acids. Trimming left V 5 bases short and J 3 bases short, with 14 bases between. Germline assignment: CDR1 MNHEY and CDR2 SVGEGT.